A single sample is the source of the 16 T cell receptor beta chains below, sequenced in a study of OX40 agonist ivuxolimab in advanced cancers. The library was obtained by the immunoSEQ multiplex PCR assay. Imported from immuneACCESS, the table was reduced by TCRdb to in-frame sequences with V and J called. These copies leave out some clones; in studies compared against another copy, an unresolved V gene accounts for under half, and the cause of the remainder is not known. Across this sample there are roughly 67,000 clones, with 90% to 95% seen only once. Around an eighth of the sample lies in the top ten. The sample in question was CD4+ or CD8+ T cells sorted from blood, obtained in a trial of the OX40 agonist ivuxolimab. All receptors come from an adult with an advanced solid tumor such as melanoma, head and neck, liver or kidney cancer.

V usage is TRBV4-1 and J usage is TRBJ2-7; 7 bases map to TRBD2. CDR1 is MGHRA, CDR2 YSYEKL, per germline. The CDR3 totals 17 residues. J was trimmed by 2 bases and V by 2 bases; bases with no gene match: 12. This CDR3 is CASSQSGDLAGAYEQYF. Written as DNA, the CDR3 is TGCGCCAGCAGCCAAAGCGGGGACTTGGCGGGGGCCTACGAGCAGTACTTC.

The gene calls are TRBV12-5 and TRBJ2-1; D gene ambiguous. This CDR3 spans 11 amino acids. With 1 base removed from V and 8 bases from J, the gap between germline ends came to 3 bases. The germline V gene has CDR1 LGHNT and CDR2 FRNRAP. In nucleotides, the CDR3 is TGTGCTAGTGGTTTGGGGGATGAGCAGTTCTTC. It is translated as CASGLGDEQFF.

The sample holds one count of this clone. The genes are TRBV5-1 and TRBJ1-1; a weak D match, TRBD1 (5 bases). Deletions cut 5 bases from V and 1 base from J, with 18 bases between. The germline CDR1 and CDR2 sequences are SGHRS and YFSETQ. The CDR3 consists of 16 residues. The CDR3, as DNA: TGCGCCAGCAGGACAGCCACTCTCTATAAGAACACTGAAGCTTTCTTT. The encoded protein is CASRTATLYKNTEAFF.

The V and J genes are TRBV4-1 and TRBJ2-3, with a tentative D call TRBD1 (5 bases). The V gene lost 3 bases and the J gene lost 3 bases, with 7 bases spanning the gap. The CDR3 runs to 13 residues. Germline V gene lookup returns CDR1 MGHRA and CDR2 YSYEKL. CDR3 residues: CASSQAGTDTQYF. CDR3 DNA sequence: TGCGCCAGCAGCCAGGCAGGGACAGATACGCAGTATTTT.

The chain recombines TRBV7-9 with TRBJ1-1; a weak D match, TRBD1 (5 bases). Germline CDR1 SEHNR, CDR2 FQNEAQ (reference sequence). V was cut by 3 bases and J by 7 bases, with 15 bases left in between. CDR3 size: 14 residues. The CDR3 DNA sequence: TGTGCCAGCAGCTTGGCTTCAGGGTTTGTTGAAGCTTTCTTT. The encoded protein is CASSLASGFVEAFF.

The chain recombines TRBV13 with TRBJ2-7; 7 bases line up with TRBD1. The V gene's germline CDR1 is PRHDT and CDR2 FYEKMQ (reference sequence). J lost 2 bases, V lost 5 bases, and 6 bases had no gene match. The CDR3 spans 14 residues. This chain's CDR3 is CASSPGDSPYEQYF. The CDR3 bases are TGTGCCAGCAGCCCCGGGGACAGCCCCTACGAGCAGTACTTC.

This chain links TRBV29-1 with TRBJ2-7; the D is unclear. Germline CDR1 and CDR2: SQVTM and ANQGSEA. This CDR3 region has 13 residues. Trimming took 4 bases from V and 6 from J, leaving 16 bases between them. The CDR3 loop reads CSVVPSDGREQYF. CDR3 nucleotide sequence: TGCAGCGTTGTACCAAGTGATGGACGCGAGCAGTACTTC.

The chain is built from TRBV6-1 and TRBJ2-5, with 8 bases lining up with TRBD2. Looked up from germline, CDR1 is MNHNS and CDR2 is SASEGT. V shed 6 bases, J shed 5 bases, and the junction held 11 bases outside the gene matches. This CDR3 spans 15 amino acids. CDR3 loop: CASSVAGGRGETQYF. The CDR3, as DNA: TGTGCCAGCAGCGTTGCGGGGGGCCGGGGGGAGACCCAGTACTTC.

The genes are TRBV27 and TRBJ1-1, with a possible D match to TRBD1 (5 bases). V was cut by 6 bases and J by 1 base, with 9 bases left in between. The length of the CDR3 is 13 residues. CDR1 MNHEY and CDR2 SMNVEV come from the germline V gene (reference sequence). The CDR3 DNA follows: TGTGCCAGCAGATCGACAGCGAACACTGAAGCTTTCTTT. Its protein product is CASRSTANTEAFF.

The V call is TRBV27, the J call TRBJ1-6; D not certain. This CDR3 contains 13 residues. Deletions cut 2 bases from V and 7 bases from J, with 6 bases between. Germline CDR1 is MNHEY and CDR2 is SMNVEV (reference sequence). The CDR3 here is CASSLHSNSPLHF. The CDR3 DNA is TGTGCCAGCAGTTTACACAGCAATTCACCCCTCCACTTT.

The chain links TRBV7-9 to TRBJ2-1; 7 bases fit TRBD1. Trimming cost V 4 bases and J 5 bases; bases outside gene matches: 5. Germline CDR1 is SEHNR and CDR2 is FQNEAQ (reference sequence). The CDR3 extends over 14 amino acids. The CDR3 DNA is TGTGCCAGCAGCTCGACAGGGCCGAACAATGAGCAGTTCTTC. Translated: CASSSTGPNNEQFF.

The CDR3 DNA sequence: TGTGCCAGCAGCGAGTCGGGGCGAAACATTCAGTACTTC. Protein sequence: CASSESGRNIQYF. The V call is TRBV9, the J call TRBJ2-4; D possibly matches TRBD1 or TRBD2 (5 bases each). Germline values: CDR1 SGDLS, CDR2 YYNGEE. The CDR3 sequence is 13 residues long. V shed 3 bases and J shed 6 bases, with 10 bases lying between them.

The chain recombines TRBV27 with TRBJ2-7, with 8 bases aligning to TRBD1. V lost 2 bases to trimming and J lost 7 bases; unmatched junction nucleotides: 10. The germline V gene encodes CDR1 MNHEY and CDR2 SMNVEV (reference sequence). CDR3 length equals 15 residues. The CDR3 sequence: CASSLAPGQAYEQYF. Written as DNA, the CDR3 is TGTGCCAGCAGTTTAGCGCCGGGACAGGCGTATGAGCAGTACTTC.

J is TRBJ2-7 and V is TRBV13; D perhaps matches TRBD1 (6 bases). There are 14 residues in the CDR3. Per the germline V gene, CDR1 is PRHDT and CDR2 is FYEKMQ (reference sequence). V was trimmed by 5 bases and J by 0 bases, leaving 11 bases between them. CDR3 nucleotide sequence: TGTGCCAGCAGCCAAAACAGGGACTCCTACGAGCAGTACTTC. It specifies CASSQNRDSYEQYF.

The gene calls are TRBV7-8 and TRBJ2-1, with D unresolved. This CDR3 has 12 residues. The germline V gene has CDR1 SGHVS and CDR2 FQNEAQ. The ends were cut back, 0 bases at V and 8 bases at J, with 5 bases in the middle. CDR3 amino acids: CASSLARDEQFF. CDR3 sequence (DNA): TGTGCCAGCAGCTTAGCCCGGGATGAGCAGTTCTTC.

This chain joins TRBV19 and TRBJ1-1; 10 bases agree with TRBD1. Germline V gives CDR1 LNHDA, CDR2 SQIVND (reference sequence). There are 13 residues in the CDR3. The V segment lost 6 bases and the J segment 5 bases; nucleotides outside the gene matches: 3. The CDR3 sequence is CASRTGGATEAFF. CDR3 in DNA: TGTGCCAGTAGGACAGGGGGCGCGACTGAAGCTTTCTTT.